This TCR beta chain was sequenced in a study of T cell responses to AZD1222 COVID-19 vaccine listed by TCRdb under 2021. Background for the entire study: A total of approximately 250 trial participants underwent TCR sequencing, of whom approximately 200 had received two doses of AZD1222 and about 25 had received two doses of the MenACWY control vaccine. Trial participants were enrolled by age into 18-55, 56-69 and 70-plus year subgroups, with about 150, 27 and 61 TCR-sequenced participants respectively. What the work shows at the level of the full study, not this receptor alone: Participants were mostly white British and included more females than males, and it was suggested by the authors that clonal diversity may have been underestimated. The vaccine-associated CD4 TCRs covered the entire spike protein, and the dominant responses fell in regions 160-218 and 743-854. After two AZD1222 doses, both the breadth and the depth of spike-specific TCRs were significantly higher than at day 0 and than in MenACWY recipients. Conclusions about previously exposed vaccinees are limited, since just 6 or 7 AZD1222 recipients were seropositive for SARS-CoV-2 at baseline. Nearly half of unique spike-specific TCRs reportedly recognized epitopes outside regions mutated in the B.1.351 and B.1.1.7 variants. Because no day 14 peak-response samples were available, repertoires were characterized only after the peak T cell response. In the small 56-69-year group, the increase in depth fell short of significance, most likely because of low power.

Trimming removed 3 bases from V and 2 bases from J; the gene matches leave 8 bases unexplained. The CDR3 spans 16 residues, from the cysteine through the phenylalanine. Only CDR3 DNA remains: 48 bases, in frame from the first base. CDR1 and CDR2, per the germline V gene (reference sequence), are SGHNT and YYREEE. Regarding this clone: What antigen it recognizes has not been identified. Within one base of it there is no much larger clone, and no base qualities were kept.

The CDR3 regions of human TCRbeta chains were subjected to immunosequencing. The original methods were these. Repertoire TCRs were matched against a reference library of SARS-CoV-2-specific TCRs generated with the MIRA antigen-specificity platform. Breadth was defined as the fraction of unique TCRs that were SARS-CoV-2-associated. Depth was defined as the fraction of total T cells that were SARS-CoV-2-associated. Each spike-specific TCR was assigned to its reactive spike region and to a CD4 or CD8 class using the MIRA data. Log10-transformed breadth and depth values were compared by one-way ANOVA with Sidak's multiple comparisons tests. Imported from immuneACCESS, the table was reduced by TCRdb to in-frame sequences with V and J called. These copies leave out some clones; in studies compared against another copy, an unresolved V gene accounts for under half, and the cause of the remainder is not known. The D gene and trimming were derived from the DNA, and the V and J assignments and clone size from that table. This sample gives approximately 120,000 clones in total; roughly 88% of them show up just once. More than 10% of the sample rests with the top ten.

The time point tag for this specimen amounts to: baseline before first vaccination. This specimen's treatment or condition label, interpreted: meningococcal conjugate vaccine given as trial control. Vaccinee samples came from UK trials COV001 and COV002, including a single-blind randomized controlled phase 2/3 trial of AZD1222 (ChAdOx1 nCoV-19) in healthy adults. For TCRbeta chain sequencing, PBMC samples were collected from trial participants at day 0 and at day 28 after the second dose. The sequence was collected from an adult in good health. The V gene is TRBV5-4 and the J gene is TRBJ2-7, with TRBD1 identical over 10 junction bases. The sequencing used peripheral blood, collected on day 0 of MenACWY control vaccination. The DNA sequence follows: TGTGCCAGCAGCTCCCGGGACAGGGGATACCCCTACGAGCAGTACTTC. This codes for CASSSRDRGYPYEQYF.